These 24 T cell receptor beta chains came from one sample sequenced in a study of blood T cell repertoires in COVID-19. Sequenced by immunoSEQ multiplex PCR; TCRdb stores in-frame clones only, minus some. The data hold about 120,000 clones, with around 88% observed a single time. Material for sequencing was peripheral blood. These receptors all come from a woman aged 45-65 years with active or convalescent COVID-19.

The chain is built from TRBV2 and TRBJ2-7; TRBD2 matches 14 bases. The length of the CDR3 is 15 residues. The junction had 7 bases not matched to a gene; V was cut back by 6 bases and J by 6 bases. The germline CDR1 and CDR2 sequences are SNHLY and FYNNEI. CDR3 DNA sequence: TGTGCCAGCAGGAGGGGACTAGCGGGAGACGGCGAGCAGTACTTC. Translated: CASRRGLAGDGEQYF.

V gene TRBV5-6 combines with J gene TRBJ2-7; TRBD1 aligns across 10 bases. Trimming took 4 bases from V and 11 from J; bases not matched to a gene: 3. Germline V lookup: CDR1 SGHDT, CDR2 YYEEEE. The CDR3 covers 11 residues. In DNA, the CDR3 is TGTGCCAGCAGCGCGACAGGGGGCGAGTACTTC. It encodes CASSATGGEYF.

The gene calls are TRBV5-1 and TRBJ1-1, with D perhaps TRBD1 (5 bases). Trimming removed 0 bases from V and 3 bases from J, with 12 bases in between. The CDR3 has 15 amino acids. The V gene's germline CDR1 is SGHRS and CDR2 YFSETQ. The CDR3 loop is CASSLVYGGDTEAFF. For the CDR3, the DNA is TGCGCCAGCAGCTTGGTGTACGGGGGGGACACTGAAGCTTTCTTT.

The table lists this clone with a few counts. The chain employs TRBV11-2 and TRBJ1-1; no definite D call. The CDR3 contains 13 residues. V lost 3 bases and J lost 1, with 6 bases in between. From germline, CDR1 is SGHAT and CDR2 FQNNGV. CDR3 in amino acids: CASSFQENTEAFF. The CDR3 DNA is TGTGCCAGCAGCTTTCAGGAGAACACTGAAGCTTTCTTT.

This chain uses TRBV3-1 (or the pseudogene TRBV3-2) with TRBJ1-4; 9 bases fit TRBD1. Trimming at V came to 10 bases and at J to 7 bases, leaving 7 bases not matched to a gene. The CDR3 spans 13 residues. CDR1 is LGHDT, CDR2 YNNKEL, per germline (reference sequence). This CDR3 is CATRTGEGEKLFF. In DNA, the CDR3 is TGTGCCACCCGGACAGGGGAAGGTGAAAAACTGTTTTTT.

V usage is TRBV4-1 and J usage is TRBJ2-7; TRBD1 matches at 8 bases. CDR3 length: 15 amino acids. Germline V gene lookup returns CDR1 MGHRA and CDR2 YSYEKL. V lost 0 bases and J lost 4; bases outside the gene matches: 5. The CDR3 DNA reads TGCGCCAGCAGCCAAGATGCCAGGACAGGGTACGAGCAGTACTTC. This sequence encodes CASSQDARTGYEQYF.

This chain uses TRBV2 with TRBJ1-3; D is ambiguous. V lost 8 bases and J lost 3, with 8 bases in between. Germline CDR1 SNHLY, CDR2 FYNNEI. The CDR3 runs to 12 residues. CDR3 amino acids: CASEEVGNTIYF. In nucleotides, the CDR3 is TGTGCCAGCGAGGAAGTTGGAAACACCATATATTTT.

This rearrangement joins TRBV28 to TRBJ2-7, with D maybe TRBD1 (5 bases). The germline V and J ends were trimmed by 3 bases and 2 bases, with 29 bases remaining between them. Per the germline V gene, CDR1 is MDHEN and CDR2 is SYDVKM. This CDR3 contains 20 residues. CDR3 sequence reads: CASSLPLHSGNMVDTYEQYF. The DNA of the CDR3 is TGTGCCAGCAGTTTGCCTCTTCATTCCGGAAACATGGTGGACACCTACGAGCAGTACTTC.

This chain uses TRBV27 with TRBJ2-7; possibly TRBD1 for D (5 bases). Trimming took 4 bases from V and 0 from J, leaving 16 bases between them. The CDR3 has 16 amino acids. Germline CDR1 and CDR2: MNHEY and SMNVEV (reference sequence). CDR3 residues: CASSSEWTLSSYEQYF. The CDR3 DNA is TGTGCCAGCAGTTCCGAATGGACATTGAGCTCCTACGAGCAGTACTTC.

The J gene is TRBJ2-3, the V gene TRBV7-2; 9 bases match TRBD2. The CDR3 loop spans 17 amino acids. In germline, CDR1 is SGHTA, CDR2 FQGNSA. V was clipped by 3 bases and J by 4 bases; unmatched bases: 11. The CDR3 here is CASSFRTSGRSSDTQYF. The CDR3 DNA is TGTGCCAGCAGCTTTAGAACTAGCGGGCGATCCTCAGATACGCAGTATTTT.

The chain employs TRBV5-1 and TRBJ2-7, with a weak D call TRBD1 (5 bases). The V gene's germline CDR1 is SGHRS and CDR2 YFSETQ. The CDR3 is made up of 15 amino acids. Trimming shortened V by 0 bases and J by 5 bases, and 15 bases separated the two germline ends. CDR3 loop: CASSLENASDNEQYF. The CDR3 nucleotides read TGCGCCAGCAGCTTGGAGAACGCCTCGGACAACGAGCAGTACTTC.

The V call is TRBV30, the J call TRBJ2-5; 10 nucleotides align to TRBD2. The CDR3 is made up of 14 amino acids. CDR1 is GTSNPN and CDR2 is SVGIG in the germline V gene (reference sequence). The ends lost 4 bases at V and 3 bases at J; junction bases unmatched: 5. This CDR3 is CAWNTLAGEETQYF. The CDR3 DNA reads TGTGCCTGGAACACCCTAGCGGGGGAAGAGACCCAGTACTTC.

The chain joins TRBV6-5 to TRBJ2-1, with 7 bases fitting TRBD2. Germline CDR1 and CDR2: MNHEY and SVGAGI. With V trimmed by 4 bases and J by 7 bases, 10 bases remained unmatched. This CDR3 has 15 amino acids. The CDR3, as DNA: TGTGCCAGCAGTTTACTAGCGAGGAAGGGAAATGAGCAGTTCTTC. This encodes CASSLLARKGNEQFF.

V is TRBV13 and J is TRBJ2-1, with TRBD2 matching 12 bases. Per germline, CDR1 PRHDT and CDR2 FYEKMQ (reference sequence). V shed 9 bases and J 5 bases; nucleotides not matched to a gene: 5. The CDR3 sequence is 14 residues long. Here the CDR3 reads CASSSGRADNEQFF. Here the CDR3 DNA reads TGTGCCAGTTCTAGCGGGAGGGCCGACAATGAGCAGTTCTTC.

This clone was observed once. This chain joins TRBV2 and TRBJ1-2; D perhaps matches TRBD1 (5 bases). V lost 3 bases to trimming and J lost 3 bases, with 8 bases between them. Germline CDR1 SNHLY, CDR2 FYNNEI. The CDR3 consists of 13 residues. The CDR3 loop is CASSDRADYGYTF. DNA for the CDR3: TGTGCCAGCAGTGACAGGGCAGACTATGGCTACACCTTC.

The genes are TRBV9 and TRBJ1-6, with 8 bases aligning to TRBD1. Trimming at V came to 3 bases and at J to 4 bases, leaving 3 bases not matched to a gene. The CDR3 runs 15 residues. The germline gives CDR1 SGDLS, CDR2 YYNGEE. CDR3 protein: CASSARQGYNSPLHF. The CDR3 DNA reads TGTGCCAGCAGCGCAAGACAGGGGTATAATTCACCCCTCCACTTT.

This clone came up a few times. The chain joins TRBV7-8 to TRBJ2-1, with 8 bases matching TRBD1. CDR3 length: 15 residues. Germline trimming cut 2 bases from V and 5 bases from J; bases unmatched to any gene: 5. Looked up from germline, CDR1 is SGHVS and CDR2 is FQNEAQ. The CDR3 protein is CASSLRTGSHNEQFF. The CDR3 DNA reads TGTGCCAGCAGCTTAAGGACAGGGTCCCACAATGAGCAGTTCTTC.

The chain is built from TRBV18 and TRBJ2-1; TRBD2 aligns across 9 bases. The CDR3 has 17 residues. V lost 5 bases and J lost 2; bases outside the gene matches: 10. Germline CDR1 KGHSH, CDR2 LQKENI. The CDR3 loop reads CASSSRASGDTYNEQFF. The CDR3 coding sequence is TGTGCCAGCTCATCTCGGGCTAGCGGGGACACCTACAATGAGCAGTTCTTC.

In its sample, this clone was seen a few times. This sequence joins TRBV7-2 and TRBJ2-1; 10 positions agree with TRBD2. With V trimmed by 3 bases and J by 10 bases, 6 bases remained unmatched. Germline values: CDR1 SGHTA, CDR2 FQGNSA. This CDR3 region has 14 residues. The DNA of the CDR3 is TGTGCCAGCAGCTTTGGGGGTAGCGGGAGGGAGCAGTTCTTC. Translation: CASSFGGSGREQFF.

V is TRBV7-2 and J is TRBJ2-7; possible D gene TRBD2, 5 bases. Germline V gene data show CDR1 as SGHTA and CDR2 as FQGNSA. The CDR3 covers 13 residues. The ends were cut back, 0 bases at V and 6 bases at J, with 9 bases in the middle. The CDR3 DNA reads TGTGCCAGCAGCTTAGCGGGAGCTGGCGAGCAGTACTTC. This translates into CASSLAGAGEQYF.

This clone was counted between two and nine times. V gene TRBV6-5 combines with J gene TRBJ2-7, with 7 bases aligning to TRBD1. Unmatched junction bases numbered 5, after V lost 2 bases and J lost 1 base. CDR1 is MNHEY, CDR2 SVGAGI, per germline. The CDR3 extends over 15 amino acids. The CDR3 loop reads CASSYVQGVSYEQYF. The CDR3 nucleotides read TGTGCCAGCAGTTACGTGCAGGGGGTTTCCTACGAGCAGTACTTC.

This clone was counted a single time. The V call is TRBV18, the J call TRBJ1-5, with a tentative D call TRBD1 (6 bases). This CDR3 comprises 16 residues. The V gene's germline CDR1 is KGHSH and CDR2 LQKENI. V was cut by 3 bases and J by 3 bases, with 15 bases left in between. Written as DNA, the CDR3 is TGTGCCAGCTCACCCGGGACGGACAGAACCAATCAGCCCCAGCATTTT. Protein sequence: CASSPGTDRTNQPQHF.

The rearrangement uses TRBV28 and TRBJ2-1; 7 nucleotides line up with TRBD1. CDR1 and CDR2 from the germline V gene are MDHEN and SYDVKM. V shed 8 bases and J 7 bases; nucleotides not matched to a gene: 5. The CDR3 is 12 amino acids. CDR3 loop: CASLRGSNEQFF. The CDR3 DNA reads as TGTGCCAGCCTCAGGGGGTCTAATGAGCAGTTCTTC.

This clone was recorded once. CDR3 bases: TGCGCCAGCAGCCAAGAAACTAGCGGGAGTCCAAACACCGGGGAGCTGTTTTTT. This codes for CASSQETSGSPNTGELFF. The rearrangement joins TRBV4-1 to TRBJ2-2; 11 bases map to TRBD2. Germline V gene sequence: CDR1 MGHRA, CDR2 YSYEKL. This CDR3 has 18 residues. V shed 0 bases, J shed 2 bases, and the junction held 5 bases outside the gene matches.